A selection of T cell receptor beta chains follows, all from one sample in a study of radiation and T cells in renal cell carcinoma. The assay was immunoSEQ multiplex PCR, and TCRdb's table has in-frame clones only and misses some. The table includes about 150,000 clones, about 88% detected once. Source: blood, taken from a patient whose treatment included radiotherapy and nephrectomy. All receptors derive from a woman in her 50s with renal cell carcinoma. The CDR3 runs from the conserved cysteine through the conserved F or W. A D gene is named only where the DNA matches it firmly. Some rows mark clone size as missing; the rest say once, few, many or name a class of expanded clone.

CDR3 protein	CDR3 DNA	J gene	D gene	clone size	V gene
CASSLNPLPGNTIYF	TGTGCCAGCAGCTTGAACCCTCTCCCTGGAAACACCATATATTTT	TRBJ1-3	-	-	TRBV6-5
CASSPGGGVGNTIYF	TGTGCCAGCTCCCCCGGCGGGGGGGTCGGAAACACCATATATTTT	TRBJ1-3	-	-	TRBV25-1
CASSLNGGARETQYF	TGTGCCAGCAGCTTAAACGGAGGGGCTAGAGAGACCCAGTACTTC	TRBJ2-5	-	-	TRBV7-3
CASSLMTGGTGELFF	TGTGCCAGCAGCTTAATGACAGGAGGGACCGGGGAGCTGTTTTTT	TRBJ2-2	-	-	TRBV7-2
CASSLVLNNEQFF	TGTGCCAGCAGCTTGGTCCTTAACAATGAGCAGTTCTTC	TRBJ2-1	-	-	TRBV5-4
CASSLSGGRVTDTQYF	TGTGCCAGCAGCTTATCGGGGGGGAGAGTCACAGATACGCAGTATTTT	TRBJ2-3	TRBD2	-	TRBV7-9
CASSLGPRPSSYNEQFF	TGTGCCAGCAGCTTAGGCCCTAGACCAAGCTCCTACAATGAGCAGTTCTTC	TRBJ2-1	-	-	TRBV7-3
CATSRGPPGGSNQPQHF	TGTGCCACCAGCAGAGGTCCTCCGGGGGGTAGCAATCAGCCCCAGCATTTT	TRBJ1-5	-	once	TRBV15
CASSATTGTVGLKQFF	TGTGCCAGCAGCGCCACAACCGGGACAGTGGGTCTTAAGCAGTTCTTC	TRBJ2-1	TRBD1	-	TRBV2
CASSPRTSGGAYEQYF	TGTGCCAGCAGCCCTCGGACTAGCGGGGGGGCCTACGAGCAGTACTTC	TRBJ2-7	TRBD2	once	TRBV7-8
CASSFDHTEAFF	TGTGCCAGCAGCTTTGATCACACTGAAGCTTTCTTT	TRBJ1-1	-	-	TRBV5-4
CASSVRQGANYGYTF	TGTGCCAGCAGTGTCCGACAGGGGGCCAACTATGGCTACACCTTC	TRBJ1-2	TRBD1	once	TRBV6-1
CASSPGGTGTGELFF	TGTGCCAGCAGCCCGGGGGGGACTGGCACCGGGGAGCTGTTTTTT	TRBJ2-2	TRBD2	-	TRBV7-2
CASREGRFYNSPLHF	TGTGCCAGCAGGGAGGGGAGATTCTATAATTCACCCCTCCACTTT	TRBJ1-6	-	-	TRBV6-5
CSEAGTGGGETQYF	TGCAGCGAAGCCGGGACAGGGGGCGGAGAGACCCAGTACTTC	TRBJ2-5	TRBD1	-	TRBV29-1
CASSLNAGTSDTQYF	TGTGCTAGCAGCCTCAACGCAGGGACAAGCGATACGCAGTATTTT	TRBJ2-3	-	once	TRBV7-7
CASSLGVGLQETQYF	TGTGCTAGCAGCTTAGGAGTGGGACTACAAGAGACCCAGTACTTC	TRBJ2-5	TRBD2	-	TRBV7-7
CASSPRGGASYNEQFF	TGTGCCAGCAGCCCCCGGGGGGGGGCCTCCTACAATGAGCAGTTCTTC	TRBJ2-1	TRBD2	-	TRBV5-5
CASSTLTGNTIYF	TGCGCCAGCAGCACTCTCACTGGAAACACCATATATTTT	TRBJ1-3	-	-	TRBV5-1
CAWRIGLTEAFF	TGTGCCTGGAGAATTGGTCTGACTGAAGCTTTCTTT	TRBJ1-1	-	few	TRBV30
CASSPTWGGYGYTF	TGTGCCAGCAGCCCTACATGGGGTGGCTATGGCTACACCTTC	TRBJ1-2	-	few	TRBV6-5
CASSSGGVQPQHF	TGTGCCAGCAGCTCCGGGGGGGTCCAGCCCCAGCATTTT	TRBJ1-5	-	once	TRBV5-4
CASSFRLQGNTEAFF	TGTGCCAGCAGCTTTCGGCTTCAGGGGAACACTGAAGCTTTCTTT	TRBJ1-1	-	few	TRBV21-1
CASSLKNEQFF	TGTGCCAGCAGCTTAAAGAATGAGCAGTTCTTC	TRBJ2-1	-	-	TRBV7-9
CASSLDNQPQHF	TGTGCCAGCAGCTTAGACAATCAGCCCCAGCATTTT	TRBJ1-5	-	-	TRBV7-9
CASTGQVNTEAFF	TGTGCCAGCACCGGACAGGTGAACACTGAAGCTTTCTTT	TRBJ1-1	TRBD1	-	TRBV7-9
CATSPPSVETAAYEQYF	TGTGCCACCAGCCCCCCATCGGTGGAGACAGCCGCCTACGAGCAGTACTTC	TRBJ2-7	-	few	TRBV15
CASSDSSGTSGFQETQYF	TGTGCCAGCAGTGACTCGTCTGGGACTAGCGGGTTTCAAGAGACCCAGTACTTC	TRBJ2-5	TRBD2	once	TRBV6-4
CASSPEDLFPPINIQYF	TGTGCCAGCAGCCCAGAGGACCTTTTCCCGCCGATAAACATTCAGTACTTC	TRBJ2-4	-	-	TRBV4-2
CASSGGQTDTQYF	TGTGCCAGCAGTGGGGGACAGACAGATACGCAGTATTTT	TRBJ2-3	TRBD1	-	TRBV6-1
CASRVLGRNTGELFF	TGCGCCAGCAGGGTCTTGGGACGCAACACCGGGGAGCTGTTTTTT	TRBJ2-2	-	-	TRBV5-1
CASSSNYNHTGWNTIYF	TGTGCCAGCAGCTCAAACTATAATCATACAGGGTGGAACACCATATATTTT	TRBJ1-3	-	once	TRBV7-9